Listed below are T cell receptor beta chains from one sample, sequenced in a study of response to subunit inactivated influenza vaccine. MiXCR, applied by TCRdb to the RT-PCR reads, yields one record per CDR3 protein. The table has 450,000 to 600,000 distinct CDR3 sequences, about 8% seen once. This specimen was PBMCs from blood, taken around 2 years after vaccination. The receptors shown here come from a man between 50 and 75 years old who received an inactivated influenza vaccine. Each CDR3 is given with its conserved first and last residue.

TRBV3-1,TRBJ2-3,15,CASSPLPGVTDTQYF
TRBV7-9,TRBJ2-7,11,CASSFAYEQYF
TRBV24-1,TRBJ1-6,17,CATSVWTLRGLGSPLHF
TRBV5-1,TRBJ2-1,16,CASSLSQARSYNEQFF
TRBV3-1,TRBJ2-3,14,CASSQRGGPDTQYF
TRBV28,TRBJ2-2,13,CASWDPRGGELFF
TRBV5-1,TRBJ2-5,16,CASSSGQQGIGETQYF
TRBV15,TRBJ2-1,15,CATSRYDSPRNEQFF
TRBV7-9,TRBJ2-3,16,CASSTDRGKYTDTQYF
TRBV20-1,TRBJ2-5,15,CSARSESLAQETQYF
TRBV3-1,TRBJ2-1,17,CACSKEMTGASYNEQFF
TRBV20-1,TRBJ1-6,13,CSARTTVNSPLHF
TRBV12-3/TRBV12-4,TRBJ2-7,14,CASSPTVLGVEQYF
TRBV20-1,TRBJ2-2,15,CSARDRGANTGELFF
TRBV6-1,TRBJ1-5,14,CASSERQGNQPQHF
TRBV24-1,TRBJ2-1,18,CATSDSYRGRGPYNEQFF
TRBV20-1,TRBJ1-6,14,CSARELSHNSPLHF
TRBV4-1,TRBJ1-1,16,CASSQSQGLGNTEAFF
TRBV7-6,TRBJ2-3,14,CASSYRAGTDTQYF
TRBV12-3/TRBV12-4,TRBJ2-5,14,CASSETGGYETQYF
TRBV20-1,TRBJ1-5,14,CSAFLGGSNQPQHF
TRBV12-3/TRBV12-4,TRBJ1-2,13,CASTSRTAHGYTF
TRBV20-1,TRBJ1-4,15,CSARDRAVANEKLFF
TRBV20-1,TRBJ2-7,16,CSATPIRRPTSYEQYF